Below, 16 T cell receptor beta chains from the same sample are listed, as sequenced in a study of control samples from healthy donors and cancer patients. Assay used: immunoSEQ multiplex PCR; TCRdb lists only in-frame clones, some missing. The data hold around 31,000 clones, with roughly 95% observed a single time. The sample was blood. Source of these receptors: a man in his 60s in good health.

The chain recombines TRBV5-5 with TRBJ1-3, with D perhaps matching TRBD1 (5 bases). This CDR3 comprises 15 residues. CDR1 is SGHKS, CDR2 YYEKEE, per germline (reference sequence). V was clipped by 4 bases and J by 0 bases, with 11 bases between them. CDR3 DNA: TGTGCCAGCAGCCAGACAGTTTTCTCTGGAAACACCATATATTTT. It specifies CASSQTVFSGNTIYF.

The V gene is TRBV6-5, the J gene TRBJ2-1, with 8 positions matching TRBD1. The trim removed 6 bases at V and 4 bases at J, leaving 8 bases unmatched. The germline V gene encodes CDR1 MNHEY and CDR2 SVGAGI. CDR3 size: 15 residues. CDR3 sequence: CASSTDRGLYNEQFF. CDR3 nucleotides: TGTGCCAGCAGCACCGACAGGGGTTTGTACAATGAGCAGTTCTTC.

CDR3 loop: CASSPSISTVKEGNTIYF. The CDR3 region has the DNA TGTGCCAGCAGCCCGTCGATCAGTACGGTTAAAGAAGGGAACACCATATATTTT. The rearrangement links TRBV7-9 to TRBJ1-3; no firm D call. V lost 5 bases to trimming and J lost 7 bases, with 27 bases between them. The CDR3 consists of 18 residues. Per the germline V gene, CDR1 is SEHNR and CDR2 is FQNEAQ (reference sequence).

CDR3: CASSLLGSMNTEAFF. The CDR3 nucleotides read TGTGCCAGCAGCTTGTTGGGAAGTATGAACACTGAAGCTTTCTTT. The J gene is TRBJ1-1, the V gene TRBV5-6; D is unresolved. The CDR3 is 15 residues long. V was cut by 1 base and J by 0 bases, with 10 bases left in between. Per germline, CDR1 SGHDT and CDR2 YYEEEE.

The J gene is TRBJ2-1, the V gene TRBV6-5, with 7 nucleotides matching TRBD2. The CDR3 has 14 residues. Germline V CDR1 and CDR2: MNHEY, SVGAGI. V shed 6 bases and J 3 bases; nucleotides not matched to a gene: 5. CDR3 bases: TGTGCCAGCAGGATGGGGACTATCTACAATGAGCAGTTCTTC. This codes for CASRMGTIYNEQFF.

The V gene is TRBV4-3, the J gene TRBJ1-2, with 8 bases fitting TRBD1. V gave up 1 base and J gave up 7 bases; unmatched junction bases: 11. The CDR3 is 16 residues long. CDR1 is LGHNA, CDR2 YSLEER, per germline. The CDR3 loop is CASSQVEGTGGGGYTF. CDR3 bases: TGCGCCAGCAGCCAAGTTGAAGGCACAGGGGGAGGTGGCTACACCTTC.

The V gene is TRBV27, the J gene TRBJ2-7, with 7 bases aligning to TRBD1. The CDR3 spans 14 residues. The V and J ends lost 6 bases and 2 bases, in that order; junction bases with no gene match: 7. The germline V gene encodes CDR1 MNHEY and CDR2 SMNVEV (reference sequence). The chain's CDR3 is CASSRQGSTYEQYF. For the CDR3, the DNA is TGTGCCAGCAGCCGACAGGGCTCAACCTACGAGCAGTACTTC.

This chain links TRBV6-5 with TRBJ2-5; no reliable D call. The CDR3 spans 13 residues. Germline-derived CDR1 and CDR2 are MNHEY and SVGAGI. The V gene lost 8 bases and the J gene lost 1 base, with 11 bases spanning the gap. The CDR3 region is CASGPGFQETQYF. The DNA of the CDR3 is TGTGCCAGCGGGCCCGGTTTCCAAGAGACCCAGTACTTC.

The CDR3 coding sequence is TGTGCCAGCAGCTTGTGGGGCGGGGTATGGTCACCCCTCCACTTT. It yields the protein CASSLWGGVWSPLHF. V and J are TRBV5-6 and TRBJ1-6; D possibly corresponds to TRBD1 (5 bases). With 1 base removed from V and 10 bases from J, the gap between germline ends came to 15 bases. The CDR3 extends over 15 amino acids. CDR1 is SGHDT and CDR2 is YYEEEE in the germline V gene.

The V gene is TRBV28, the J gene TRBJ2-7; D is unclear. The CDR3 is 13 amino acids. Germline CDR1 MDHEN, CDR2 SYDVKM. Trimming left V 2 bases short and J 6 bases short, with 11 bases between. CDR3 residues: CASSLSQVPEQYF. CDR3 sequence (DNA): TGTGCCAGCAGTTTAAGCCAGGTCCCCGAGCAGTACTTC.

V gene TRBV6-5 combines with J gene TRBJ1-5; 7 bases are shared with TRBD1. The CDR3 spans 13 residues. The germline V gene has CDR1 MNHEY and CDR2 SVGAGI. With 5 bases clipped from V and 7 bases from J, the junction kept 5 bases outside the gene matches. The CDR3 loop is CASSRQGSQPQHF. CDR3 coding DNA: TGTGCCAGCAGTCGACAGGGCAGCCAGCCCCAGCATTTT.

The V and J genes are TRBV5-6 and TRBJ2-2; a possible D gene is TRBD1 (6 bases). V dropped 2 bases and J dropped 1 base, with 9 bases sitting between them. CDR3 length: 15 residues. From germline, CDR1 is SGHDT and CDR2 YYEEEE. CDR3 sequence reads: CASSFKDRNTGELFF. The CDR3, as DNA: TGTGCCAGCAGCTTCAAGGACAGGAACACCGGGGAGCTGTTTTTT.

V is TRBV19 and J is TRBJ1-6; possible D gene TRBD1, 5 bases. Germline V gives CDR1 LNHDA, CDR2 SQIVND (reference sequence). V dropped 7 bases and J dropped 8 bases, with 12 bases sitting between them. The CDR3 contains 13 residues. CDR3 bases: TGTGCCAGTAAGGACGGGGGTCATTCACCCCTCCACTTT. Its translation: CASKDGGHSPLHF.

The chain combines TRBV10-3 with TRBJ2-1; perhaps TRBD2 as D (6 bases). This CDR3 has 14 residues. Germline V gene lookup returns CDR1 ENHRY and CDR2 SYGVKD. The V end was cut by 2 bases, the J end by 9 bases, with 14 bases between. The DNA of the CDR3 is TGTGCCATCAGTGAGCCCACAATGGGAGGTGAGCAGTTCTTC. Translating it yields CAISEPTMGGEQFF.

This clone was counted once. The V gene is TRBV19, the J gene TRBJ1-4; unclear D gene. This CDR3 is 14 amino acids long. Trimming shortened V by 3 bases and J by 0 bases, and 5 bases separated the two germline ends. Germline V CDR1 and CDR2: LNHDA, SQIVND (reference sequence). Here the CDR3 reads CASSILTTNEKLFF. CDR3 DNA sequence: TGTGCCAGTAGTATTTTGACAACTAATGAAAAACTGTTTTTT.

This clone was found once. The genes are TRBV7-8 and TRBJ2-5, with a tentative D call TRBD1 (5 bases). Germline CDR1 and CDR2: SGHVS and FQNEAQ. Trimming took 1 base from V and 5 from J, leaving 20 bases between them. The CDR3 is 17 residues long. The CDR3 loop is CASSLEFMGRVGETQYF. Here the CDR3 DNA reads TGTGCCAGCAGCTTAGAGTTCATGGGCAGGGTTGGCGAGACCCAGTACTTC.